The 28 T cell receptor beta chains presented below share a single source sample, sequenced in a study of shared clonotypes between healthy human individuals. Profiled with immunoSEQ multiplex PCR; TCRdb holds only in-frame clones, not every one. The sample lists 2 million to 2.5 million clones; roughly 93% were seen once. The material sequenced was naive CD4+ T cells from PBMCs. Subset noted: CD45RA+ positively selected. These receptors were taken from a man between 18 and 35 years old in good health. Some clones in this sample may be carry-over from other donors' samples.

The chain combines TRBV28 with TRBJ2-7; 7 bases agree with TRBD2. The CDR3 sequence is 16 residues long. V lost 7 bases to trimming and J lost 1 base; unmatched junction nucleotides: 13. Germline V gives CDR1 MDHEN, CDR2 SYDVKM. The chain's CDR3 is CASKSVLGRGSYEQYF. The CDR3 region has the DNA TGTGCCAGCAAGTCGGTCCTAGGGCGGGGGTCCTACGAGCAGTACTTC.

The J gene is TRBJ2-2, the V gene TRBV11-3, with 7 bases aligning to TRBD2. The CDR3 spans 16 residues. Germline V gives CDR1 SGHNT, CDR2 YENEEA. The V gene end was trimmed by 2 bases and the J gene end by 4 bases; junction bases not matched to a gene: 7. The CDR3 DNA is TGTGCCAGCAGCTTATTAGGCGGGAGTAGCACCGGGGAGCTGTTTTTT. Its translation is CASSLLGGSSTGELFF.

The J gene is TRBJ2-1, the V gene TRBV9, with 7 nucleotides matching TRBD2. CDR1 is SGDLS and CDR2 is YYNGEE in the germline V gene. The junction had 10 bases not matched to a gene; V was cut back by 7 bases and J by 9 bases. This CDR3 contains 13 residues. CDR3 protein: CASGSGWGGEQFF. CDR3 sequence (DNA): TGTGCCAGCGGTAGCGGGTGGGGGGGTGAGCAGTTCTTC.

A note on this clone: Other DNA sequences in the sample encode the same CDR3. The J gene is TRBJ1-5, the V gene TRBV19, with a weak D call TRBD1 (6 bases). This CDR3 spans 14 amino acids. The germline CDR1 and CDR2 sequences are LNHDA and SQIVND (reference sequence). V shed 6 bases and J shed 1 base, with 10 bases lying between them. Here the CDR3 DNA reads TGTGCCAGTAGCCTAAGGGGGAGCAATCAGCCCCAGCATTTT. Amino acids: CASSLRGSNQPQHF. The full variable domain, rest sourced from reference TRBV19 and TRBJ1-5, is DGGITQSPKYLFRKEGQNVTLSCEQNLNHDAMYWYRQDPGQGLRLIYYSQIVNDFQKGDIAEGYSVSREKKESFPLTVTSAQKNPTAFYLCASSLRGSNQPQHFGDGTRLSIL.

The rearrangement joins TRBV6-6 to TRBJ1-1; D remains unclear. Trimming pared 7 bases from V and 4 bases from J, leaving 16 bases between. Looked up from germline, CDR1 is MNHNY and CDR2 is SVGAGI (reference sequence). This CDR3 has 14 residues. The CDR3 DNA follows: TGTGCCAGCACCCAAACCCTGGGGAGCACTGAAGCTTTCTTT. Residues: CASTQTLGSTEAFF.

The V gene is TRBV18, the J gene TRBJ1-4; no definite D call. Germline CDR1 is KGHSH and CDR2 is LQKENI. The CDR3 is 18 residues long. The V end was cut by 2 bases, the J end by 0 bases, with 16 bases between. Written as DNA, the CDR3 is TGTGCCAGCTCACCAACGAGGACTCAAGAAGCAACTAATGAAAAACTGTTTTTT. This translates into CASSPTRTQEATNEKLFF.

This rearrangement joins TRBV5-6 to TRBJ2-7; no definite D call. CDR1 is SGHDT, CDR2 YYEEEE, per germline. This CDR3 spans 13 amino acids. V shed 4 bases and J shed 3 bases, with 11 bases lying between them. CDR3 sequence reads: CASSRQIGYEQYF. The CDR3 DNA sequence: TGTGCCAGCAGCCGTCAAATCGGCTACGAGCAGTACTTC.

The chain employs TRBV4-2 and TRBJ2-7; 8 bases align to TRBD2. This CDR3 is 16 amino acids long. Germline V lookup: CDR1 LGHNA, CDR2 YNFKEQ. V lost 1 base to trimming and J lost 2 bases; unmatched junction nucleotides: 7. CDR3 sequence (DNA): TGTGCCAGCAGCCAAGTATCAGCGGGAGACACCTACGAGCAGTACTTC. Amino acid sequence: CASSQVSAGDTYEQYF.

In nucleotides, the CDR3 is TGCGCCAGCAGCCGGCTACTAGCGGGAGTCGCCTACGAGCAGTACTTC. Encoded protein: CASSRLLAGVAYEQYF. The chain employs TRBV4-1 and TRBJ2-7, with TRBD2 identical over 11 bases. CDR1 and CDR2 from the germline V gene are MGHRA and YSYEKL. This CDR3 comprises 16 residues. V lost 4 bases to trimming and J lost 2 bases; unmatched junction nucleotides: 7.

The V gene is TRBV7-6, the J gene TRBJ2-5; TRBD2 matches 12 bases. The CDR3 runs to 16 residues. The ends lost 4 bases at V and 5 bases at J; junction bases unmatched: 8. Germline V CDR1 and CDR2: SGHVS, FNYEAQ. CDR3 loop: CASSSGRLAGGETQYF. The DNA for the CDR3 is TGTGCCAGCAGCTCCGGGCGGCTAGCGGGAGGGGAGACCCAGTACTTC. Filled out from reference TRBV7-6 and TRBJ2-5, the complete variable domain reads GAGVSQSPRYKVTKRGQDVALRCDPISGHVSLYWYRQALGQGPEFLTYFNYEAQQDKSGLPNDRFSAERPEGSISTLTIQRTEQRDSAMYRCASSSGRLAGGETQYFGPGTRLLVL.

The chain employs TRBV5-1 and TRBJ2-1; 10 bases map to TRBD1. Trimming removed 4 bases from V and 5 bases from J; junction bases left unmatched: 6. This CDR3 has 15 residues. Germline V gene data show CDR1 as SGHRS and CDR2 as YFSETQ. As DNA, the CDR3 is TGCGCCAGCAGCACCGGGACAGGGGATGACAATGAGCAGTTCTTC. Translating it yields CASSTGTGDDNEQFF. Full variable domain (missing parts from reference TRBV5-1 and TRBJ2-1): KAGVTQTPRYLIKTRGQQVTLSCSPISGHRSVSWYQQTPGQGLQFLFEYFSETQRNKGNFPGRFSGRQFSNSRSEMNVSTLELGDSALYLCASSTGTGDDNEQFFGPGTRLTVL.

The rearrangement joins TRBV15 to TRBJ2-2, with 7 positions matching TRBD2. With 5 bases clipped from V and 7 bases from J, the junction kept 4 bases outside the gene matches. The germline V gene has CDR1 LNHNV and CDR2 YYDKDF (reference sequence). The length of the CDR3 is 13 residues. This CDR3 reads CATSRREGGELFF. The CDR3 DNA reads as TGTGCCACCAGCCGGAGGGAGGGCGGGGAGCTGTTTTTT.

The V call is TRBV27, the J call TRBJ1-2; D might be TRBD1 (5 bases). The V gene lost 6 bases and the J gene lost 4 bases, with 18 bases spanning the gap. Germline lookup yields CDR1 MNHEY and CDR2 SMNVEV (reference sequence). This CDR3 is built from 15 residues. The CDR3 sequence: CASRIKPDRPYGYTF. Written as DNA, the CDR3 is TGTGCCAGCAGGATAAAACCTGACAGACCCTATGGCTACACCTTC.

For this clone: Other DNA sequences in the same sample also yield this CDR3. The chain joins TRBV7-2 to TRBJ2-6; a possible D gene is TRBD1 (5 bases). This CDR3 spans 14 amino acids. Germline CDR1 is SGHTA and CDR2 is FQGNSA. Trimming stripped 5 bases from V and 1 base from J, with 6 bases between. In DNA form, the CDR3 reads TGTGCCAGCAGCAGGGGATCTGGGGCCAACGTCCTGACTTTC. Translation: CASSRGSGANVLTF.

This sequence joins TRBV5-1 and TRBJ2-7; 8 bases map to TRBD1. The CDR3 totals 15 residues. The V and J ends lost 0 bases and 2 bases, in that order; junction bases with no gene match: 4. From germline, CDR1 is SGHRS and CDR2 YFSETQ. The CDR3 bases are TGCGCCAGCAGCTTGGAAGGCAGGGGGCCCTACGAGCAGTACTTC. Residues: CASSLEGRGPYEQYF.

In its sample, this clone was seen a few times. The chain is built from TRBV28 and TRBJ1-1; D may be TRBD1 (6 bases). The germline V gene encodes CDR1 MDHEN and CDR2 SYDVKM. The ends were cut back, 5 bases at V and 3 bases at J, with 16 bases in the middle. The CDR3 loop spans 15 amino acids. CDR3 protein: CASSPPGGPYTEAFF. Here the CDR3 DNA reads TGTGCCAGCAGTCCCCCGGGGGGCCCGTACACTGAAGCTTTCTTT.

CDR3 loop: CASSRGGRGSYNEQFF. The CDR3 DNA reads as TGTGCCAGCAGCCGGGGAGGCAGGGGTTCCTACAATGAGCAGTTCTTC. The V gene is TRBV7-3, the J gene TRBJ2-1; D is tentatively TRBD1 or TRBD2 (6 bases each). The V gene lost 5 bases and the J gene lost 1 base, with 15 bases spanning the gap. In germline, CDR1 is SGHTA, CDR2 FQGTGA. The CDR3 extends over 16 amino acids.

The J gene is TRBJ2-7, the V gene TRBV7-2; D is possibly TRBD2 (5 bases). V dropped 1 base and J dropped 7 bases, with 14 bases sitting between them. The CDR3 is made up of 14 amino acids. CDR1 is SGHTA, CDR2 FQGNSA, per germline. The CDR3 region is CASSLGTLGSEQYF. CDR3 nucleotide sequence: TGTGCCAGCAGCTTAGGGACTTTAGGTTCAGAGCAGTACTTC.

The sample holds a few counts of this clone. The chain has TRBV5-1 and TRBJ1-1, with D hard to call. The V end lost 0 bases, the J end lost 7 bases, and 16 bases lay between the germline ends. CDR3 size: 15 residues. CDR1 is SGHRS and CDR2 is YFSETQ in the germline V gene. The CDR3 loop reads CASSLDVLGFDEAFF. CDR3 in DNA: TGCGCCAGCAGCTTGGATGTCCTTGGATTTGATGAAGCTTTCTTT.

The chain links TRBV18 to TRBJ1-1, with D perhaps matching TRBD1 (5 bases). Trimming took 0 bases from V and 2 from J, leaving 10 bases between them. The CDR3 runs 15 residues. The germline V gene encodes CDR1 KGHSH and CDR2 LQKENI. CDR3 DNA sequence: TGTGCCAGCTCACCACCCTCAGGGAAAAACACTGAAGCTTTCTTT. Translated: CASSPPSGKNTEAFF.

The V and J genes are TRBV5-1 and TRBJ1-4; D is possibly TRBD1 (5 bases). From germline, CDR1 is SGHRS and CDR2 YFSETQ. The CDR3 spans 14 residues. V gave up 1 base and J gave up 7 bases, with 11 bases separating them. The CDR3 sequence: CASSLTTALEKLFF. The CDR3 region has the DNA TGCGCCAGCAGCTTGACGACAGCCCTTGAAAAACTGTTTTTT.

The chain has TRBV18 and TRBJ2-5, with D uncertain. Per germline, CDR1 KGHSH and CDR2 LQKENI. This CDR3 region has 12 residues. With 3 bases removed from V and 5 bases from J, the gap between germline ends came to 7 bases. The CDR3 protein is CASSPFLETQYF. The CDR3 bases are TGTGCCAGCTCACCCTTCCTGGAGACCCAGTACTTC.

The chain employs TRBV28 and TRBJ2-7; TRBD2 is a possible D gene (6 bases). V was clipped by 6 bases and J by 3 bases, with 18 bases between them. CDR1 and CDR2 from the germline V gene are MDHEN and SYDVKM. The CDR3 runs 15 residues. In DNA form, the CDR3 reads TGTGCCAGCAGACTCACTAGCATCAATAACTACGAGCAGTACTTC. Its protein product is CASRLTSINNYEQYF.

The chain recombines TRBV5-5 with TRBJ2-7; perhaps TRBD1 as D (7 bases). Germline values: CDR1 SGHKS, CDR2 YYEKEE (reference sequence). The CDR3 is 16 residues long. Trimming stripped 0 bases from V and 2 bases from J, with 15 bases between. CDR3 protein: CASSLESARGAYEQYF. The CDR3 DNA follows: TGTGCCAGCAGCTTGGAATCGGCCAGGGGGGCCTACGAGCAGTACTTC.

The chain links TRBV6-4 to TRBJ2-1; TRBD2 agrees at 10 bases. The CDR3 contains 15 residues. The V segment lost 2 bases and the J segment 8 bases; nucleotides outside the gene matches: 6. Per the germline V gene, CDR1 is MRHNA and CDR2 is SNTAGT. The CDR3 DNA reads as TGTGCCAGCAGTGACAGCGGACTAGCGGTAGATGAGCAGTTCTTC. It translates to CASSDSGLAVDEQFF.

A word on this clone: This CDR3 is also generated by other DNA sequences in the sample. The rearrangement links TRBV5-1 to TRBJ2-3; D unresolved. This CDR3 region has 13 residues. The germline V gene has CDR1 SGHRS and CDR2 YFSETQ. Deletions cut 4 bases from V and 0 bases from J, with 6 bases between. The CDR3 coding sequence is TGCGCCAGCAGCCTGACTAGCACAGATACGCAGTATTTT. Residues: CASSLTSTDTQYF.

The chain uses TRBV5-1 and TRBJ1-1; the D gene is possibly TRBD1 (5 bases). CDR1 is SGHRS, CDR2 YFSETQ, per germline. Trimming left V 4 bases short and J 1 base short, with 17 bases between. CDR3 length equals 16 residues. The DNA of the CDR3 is TGCGCCAGCAGCACGGCCCCCTTAGACAGGAACACTGAAGCTTTCTTT. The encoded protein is CASSTAPLDRNTEAFF.

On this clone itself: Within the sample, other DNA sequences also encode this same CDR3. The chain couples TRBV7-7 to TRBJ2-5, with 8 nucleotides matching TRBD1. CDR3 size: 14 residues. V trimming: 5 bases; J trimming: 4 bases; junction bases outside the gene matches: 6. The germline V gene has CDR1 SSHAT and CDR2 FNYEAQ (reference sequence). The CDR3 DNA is TGTGCCAGCAGCCCCGGACAGGGCGGAGAGACCCAGTACTTC. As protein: CASSPGQGGETQYF.